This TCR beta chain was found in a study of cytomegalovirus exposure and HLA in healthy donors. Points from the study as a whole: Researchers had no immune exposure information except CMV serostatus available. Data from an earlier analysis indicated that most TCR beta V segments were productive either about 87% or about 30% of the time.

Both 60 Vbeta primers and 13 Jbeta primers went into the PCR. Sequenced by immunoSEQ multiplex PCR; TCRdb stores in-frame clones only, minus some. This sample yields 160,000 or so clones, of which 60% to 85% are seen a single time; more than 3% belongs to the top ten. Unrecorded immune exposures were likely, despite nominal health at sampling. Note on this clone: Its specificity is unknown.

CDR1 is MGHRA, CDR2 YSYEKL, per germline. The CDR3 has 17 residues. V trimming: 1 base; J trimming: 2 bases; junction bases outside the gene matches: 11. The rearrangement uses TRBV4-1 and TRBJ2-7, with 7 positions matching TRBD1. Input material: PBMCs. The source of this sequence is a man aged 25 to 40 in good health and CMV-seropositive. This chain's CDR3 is CASSQVLPGTATYEQYF. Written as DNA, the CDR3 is TGCGCCAGCAGCCAAGTTTTACCGGGGACAGCCACCTACGAGCAGTACTTC.